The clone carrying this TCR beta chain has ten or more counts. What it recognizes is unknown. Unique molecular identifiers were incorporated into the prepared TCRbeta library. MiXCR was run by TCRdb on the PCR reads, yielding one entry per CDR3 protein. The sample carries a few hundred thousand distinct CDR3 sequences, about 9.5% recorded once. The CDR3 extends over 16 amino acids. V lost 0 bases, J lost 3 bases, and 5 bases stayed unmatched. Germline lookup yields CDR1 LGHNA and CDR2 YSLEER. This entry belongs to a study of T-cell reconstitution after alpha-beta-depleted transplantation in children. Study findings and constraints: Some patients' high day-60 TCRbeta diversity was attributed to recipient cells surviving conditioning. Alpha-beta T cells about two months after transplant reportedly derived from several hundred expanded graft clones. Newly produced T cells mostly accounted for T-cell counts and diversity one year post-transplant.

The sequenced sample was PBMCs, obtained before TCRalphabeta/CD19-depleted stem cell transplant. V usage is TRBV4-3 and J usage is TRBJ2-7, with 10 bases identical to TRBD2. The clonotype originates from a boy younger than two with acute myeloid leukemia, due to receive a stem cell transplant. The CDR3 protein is CASSQELAGHIYEQYF. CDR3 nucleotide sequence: TGCGCCAGCAGCCAAGAACTAGCGGGACATATCTACGAGCAGTACTTC.